A selection of T cell receptor beta chains follows, all from one sample in a study of early T cells in non-severe SARS-CoV-2 infection. TCRdb re-called the 5' RACE reads with MiXCR, one entry per CDR3 protein. The sample shows approximately 69,000 distinct CDR3 sequences, about an eighth of them seen only once. The sequenced sample was whole blood. The receptors were sampled from an adult who was a healthcare worker with PCR-confirmed SARS-CoV-2 infection or an uninfected control (not recorded which). Both conserved end residues are part of each CDR3. D genes are given only for firm matches. The size of a clone is reported for some rows only, either as once, few or many, or as a class for expanded clones.

j_gene: TRBJ2-3; abundance: -; v_gene: TRBV12-3/TRBV12-4; d_gene: TRBD2; CDR3nt: TGTGCCAGCAGTTCTAGGCGGGGGGTGAAAGATACGCAGTATTTT; CDR3aa: CASSSRRGVKDTQYF
j_gene: TRBJ1-2; abundance: few; v_gene: TRBV7-6; d_gene: -; CDR3nt: TGTGCCAGCAGCCCGACGAGCTGGCAGGTGAACTATGGCTACACCTTC; CDR3aa: CASSPTSWQVNYGYTF
j_gene: TRBJ2-2; abundance: many; v_gene: TRBV9; d_gene: -; CDR3nt: TGTGCCAGCAGCGTAGTGGGGGGCACCGCGAACACCGGGGAGCTGTTTTTT; CDR3aa: CASSVVGGTANTGELFF
j_gene: TRBJ1-1; abundance: few; v_gene: TRBV6-4; d_gene: TRBD1; CDR3nt: TGTGCCAGCAGTGACTCAGGGGGCAAGGGGGGCACTGAAGCTTTCTTT; CDR3aa: CASSDSGGKGGTEAFF
j_gene: TRBJ1-5; abundance: -; v_gene: TRBV20-1; d_gene: -; CDR3nt: TGCAGTGCTAAAAATAGCAATCAGCCCCAGCATTTT; CDR3aa: CSAKNSNQPQHF
j_gene: TRBJ2-3; abundance: -; v_gene: TRBV10-3; d_gene: -; CDR3nt: TGTGCCATCAGTGCGGGTCAGACAATCACAGATACGCAGTATTTT; CDR3aa: CAISAGQTITDTQYF
j_gene: TRBJ2-7; abundance: many; v_gene: TRBV28; d_gene: -; CDR3nt: TGTGCCAGCAGTTTAACAGAAGTCTACGAGCAGTACTTC; CDR3aa: CASSLTEVYEQYF
j_gene: TRBJ2-2; abundance: few; v_gene: TRBV11-3; d_gene: -; CDR3nt: TGTGCCAGCAGCGTTTGGGCTAGCGGGGAGCTGTTTTTT; CDR3aa: CASSVWASGELFF
j_gene: TRBJ2-3; abundance: few; v_gene: TRBV7-2; d_gene: -; CDR3nt: TGTGCCAGCAGTATACGACGGAGCACAGATACGCAGTATTTT; CDR3aa: CASSIRRSTDTQYF
j_gene: TRBJ2-7; abundance: few; v_gene: TRBV6-1; d_gene: TRBD1; CDR3nt: TGTGCCAGCAGGGCCGGGACAGGGTTCTCCTACGAGCAGTACTTC; CDR3aa: CASRAGTGFSYEQYF
j_gene: TRBJ1-2; abundance: few; v_gene: TRBV5-5; d_gene: -; CDR3nt: TGTGCCAGCAGCTTGAACAGCGCAGGCTATGGCTACACCTTC; CDR3aa: CASSLNSAGYGYTF
j_gene: TRBJ2-7; abundance: -; v_gene: TRBV11-2; d_gene: -; CDR3nt: TGTGCCAGCAGCCCCGAGGCGAGGGGGGGACTAAGAAACGAGCAGTACTTC; CDR3aa: CASSPEARGGLRNEQYF
j_gene: TRBJ2-2; abundance: few; v_gene: TRBV24-1; d_gene: -; CDR3nt: TGTGCCACCGGCCTTTCAGGGACGAACACCGGGGAGCTGTTTTTT; CDR3aa: CATGLSGTNTGELFF
j_gene: TRBJ2-1; abundance: many; v_gene: TRBV5-1; d_gene: TRBD2; CDR3nt: TGCGCCAGCAGCACCGGGACTAGCGGGGTTAGGGAGCAGTTCTTC; CDR3aa: CASSTGTSGVREQFF
j_gene: TRBJ1-1; abundance: many; v_gene: TRBV6-1; d_gene: -; CDR3nt: TGTGCCAGCAGTGGTCGGGACATTCCTGAAGCTTTCTTT; CDR3aa: CASSGRDIPEAFF
j_gene: TRBJ2-1; abundance: many; v_gene: TRBV5-6; d_gene: -; CDR3nt: TGTGCCAGCAGCTTCGGGGGCAGGAGATCCTACAATGAGCAGTTCTTC; CDR3aa: CASSFGGRRSYNEQFF
j_gene: TRBJ2-3; abundance: many; v_gene: TRBV4-1; d_gene: TRBD1; CDR3nt: TGCGCCAGCAGCCAAGGCAGGGGGCAAGGGGATACGCAGTATTTT; CDR3aa: CASSQGRGQGDTQYF
j_gene: TRBJ2-3; abundance: many; v_gene: TRBV24-1; d_gene: -; CDR3nt: TGTGCCACCAGTGATCCATCAAGCCCAGATACGCAGTATTTT; CDR3aa: CATSDPSSPDTQYF
j_gene: TRBJ2-5; abundance: many; v_gene: TRBV18; d_gene: -; CDR3nt: TGTGCCAGCTCACCACGGGGCGTGTACCAAGAGACCCAGTACTTC; CDR3aa: CASSPRGVYQETQYF
j_gene: TRBJ1-5; abundance: many; v_gene: TRBV20-1; d_gene: TRBD1; CDR3nt: TGCAGTGCTCAGGGACAGGGAGGCCAGCCCCAGCATTTT; CDR3aa: CSAQGQGGQPQHF
j_gene: TRBJ2-7; abundance: many; v_gene: TRBV7-9; d_gene: -; CDR3nt: TGTGCCAGCAGTCCCCTCGGTAGGGACGAGCAGTACTTC; CDR3aa: CASSPLGRDEQYF
j_gene: TRBJ1-5; abundance: few; v_gene: TRBV20-1; d_gene: -; CDR3nt: TGCAGTGCTAGTCAGGGGCACATCAAGCCCCAGCATTTT; CDR3aa: CSASQGHIKPQHF
j_gene: TRBJ2-3; abundance: many; v_gene: TRBV6-6; d_gene: TRBD1; CDR3nt: TGTGCCAGCAGTCTCGACAGGGAATATAGCACAGATACGCAGTATTTT; CDR3aa: CASSLDREYSTDTQYF
j_gene: TRBJ2-7; abundance: many; v_gene: TRBV18; d_gene: TRBD1; CDR3nt: TGTGCCAGCTCACCACTGGGACAGGGTGTCTACGAGCAGTACTTC; CDR3aa: CASSPLGQGVYEQYF
j_gene: TRBJ2-2; abundance: few; v_gene: TRBV12-3/TRBV12-4; d_gene: -; CDR3nt: TGTGCCAGCAGTTTTGAGTGGCCCCAAACCGGGGAGCTGTTTTTT; CDR3aa: CASSFEWPQTGELFF
j_gene: TRBJ1-4; abundance: few; v_gene: TRBV29-1; d_gene: -; CDR3nt: TGCAGCGTTGATTCCGAGGGAAAACTGTTTTTT; CDR3aa: CSVDSEGKLFF
j_gene: TRBJ2-3; abundance: few; v_gene: TRBV7-3; d_gene: TRBD2; CDR3nt: TGTGCCAGCAGCTTAATAAGCGGGGCTGATACGCAGTATTTT; CDR3aa: CASSLISGADTQYF
j_gene: TRBJ2-1; abundance: many; v_gene: TRBV7-8; d_gene: -; CDR3nt: TGTGCCAGCAGCTCTCCCGGCAGACACAATGAGCAGTTCTTC; CDR3aa: CASSSPGRHNEQFF
j_gene: TRBJ1-6; abundance: few; v_gene: TRBV3-1; d_gene: -; CDR3nt: TGTGCCAGCAGCCAAGGAGCGGCGGCTTCCTATAATTCACCCCTCCACTTT; CDR3aa: CASSQGAAASYNSPLHF
j_gene: TRBJ1-2; abundance: few; v_gene: TRBV18; d_gene: TRBD1; CDR3nt: TGTGCCAGCTCACCCCAACAACTGGACAGGGGGCTCAACGGCTACACCTTC; CDR3aa: CASSPQQLDRGLNGYTF
j_gene: TRBJ1-5; abundance: many; v_gene: TRBV12-3/TRBV12-4; d_gene: -; CDR3nt: TGTGCCAGCAGTTTAGCGCACAATCAGCCCCAGCATTTT; CDR3aa: CASSLAHNQPQHF
j_gene: TRBJ2-7; abundance: many; v_gene: TRBV7-2; d_gene: TRBD2; CDR3nt: TGTGCCAGCAGCTTAGCGTTTCTAGCGGGGGAGCAGTACTTC; CDR3aa: CASSLAFLAGEQYF
j_gene: TRBJ1-3; abundance: many; v_gene: TRBV12-3/TRBV12-4; d_gene: TRBD1; CDR3nt: TGTGCCAGCAGGAGGGACAGCTTAAACACCATATATTTT; CDR3aa: CASRRDSLNTIYF
j_gene: TRBJ2-7; abundance: -; v_gene: TRBV5-1; d_gene: TRBD1; CDR3nt: TGCGCCAGCAGCTTGGGGACAGGGAATTACGAGCAGTACTTC; CDR3aa: CASSLGTGNYEQYF
j_gene: TRBJ1-2; abundance: many; v_gene: TRBV6-2/TRBV6-3; d_gene: TRBD1; CDR3nt: TGTGCCAGCAGTAAACCCGGGACAGGGGCCTGGGGCTACACCTTC; CDR3aa: CASSKPGTGAWGYTF
j_gene: TRBJ2-5; abundance: -; v_gene: TRBV11-2; d_gene: -; CDR3nt: TGTGCCAGCAGCTTACACAGGCCGGGAGAGACCCAGTACTTC; CDR3aa: CASSLHRPGETQYF
j_gene: TRBJ1-4; abundance: few; v_gene: TRBV7-9; d_gene: -; CDR3nt: TGTGCCAGCAGCCCAGGATCCGAAGGAAAACTGTTTTTT; CDR3aa: CASSPGSEGKLFF